The 9 T cell receptor beta chains reported below all come from one sample, sequenced in a study of response to subunit inactivated influenza vaccine. Using its own MiXCR run on the RT-PCR reads, TCRdb lists one record per CDR3 protein. The top ten clones hold roughly a tenth of a sample with 750,000 to 850,000 distinct CDR3 sequences, around a sixth of them seen once. Sequences were derived from PBMCs from blood, sampled approximately 5 days after vaccination. The receptors originated from a man aged 50 to 60 who received an inactivated influenza vaccine.

The CDR3 nucleotides read TGTGCCACCGCGGGACAGGGGAATCAGCCCCAGCATTTT. Translating it yields CATAGQGNQPQHF. This chain uses TRBV10-3 with TRBJ1-5; 10 bases match TRBD1. V lost 10 bases to trimming and J lost 4 bases; unmatched junction nucleotides: 4. Germline values: CDR1 ENHRY, CDR2 SYGVKD. This CDR3 region has 13 residues.

V gene TRBV11-2 combines with J gene TRBJ2-3; 10 bases align to TRBD2. Looked up from germline, CDR1 is SGHAT and CDR2 is FQNNGV. The J segment lost 0 bases and the V segment lost 1 base, leaving 7 bases of the junction unmatched. CDR3 size: 18 residues. The CDR3 DNA sequence: TGTGCCAGCAGCTTAGGTGCTAGCGGGGGAGTTAGCACAGATACGCAGTATTTT. Its translation: CASSLGASGGVSTDTQYF.

The chain has TRBV20-1 and TRBJ2-5; 7 bases fit TRBD2. Per germline, CDR1 DFQATT and CDR2 SNEGSKA (reference sequence). The CDR3 is 14 amino acids. J gave up 1 base and V 6 bases, and 8 bases lay outside the gene matches. CDR3 sequence reads: CSAGDLAGQETQYF. The CDR3 nucleotides are TGCAGTGCGGGGGATTTAGCGGGCCAAGAGACCCAGTACTTC.

The chain couples TRBV28 to TRBJ2-7, with 8 bases matching TRBD1. The CDR3 sequence is 16 residues long. The germline gives CDR1 MDHEN, CDR2 SYDVKM. V lost 5 bases, J lost 0 bases, and 9 bases stayed unmatched. The CDR3 region has the DNA TGTGCCAGCAGTCACGGGGGACAGGCTATCTCCTACGAGCAGTACTTC. It yields the protein CASSHGGQAISYEQYF.

This clonotype was seen at least ten times. The V call is TRBV20-1, the J call TRBJ1-4, with no clear D. Trimming removed 3 bases from V and 0 bases from J, with 8 bases in between. This CDR3 spans 14 amino acids. The V gene's germline CDR1 is DFQATT and CDR2 SNEGSKA (reference sequence). The DNA for the CDR3 is TGCAGTGCTAGTTTTGGCCCAACTAATGAAAAACTGTTTTTT. Amino acid sequence: CSASFGPTNEKLFF.

The sample holds a few counts of this clonotype. The V call is TRBV6-1, the J call TRBJ2-7; D is possibly TRBD2 (6 bases). From germline, CDR1 is MNHNS and CDR2 SASEGT. The CDR3 has 15 residues. V shed 7 bases and J shed 6 bases, with 22 bases lying between them. CDR3 region: CASTMEGLNRGEQYF. The CDR3 DNA follows: TGTGCCAGCACCATGGAGGGACTTAACCGGGGCGAGCAGTACTTC.

This clonotype was picked up many times. The chain couples TRBV20-1 to TRBJ2-3, with TRBD2 matching over 11 bases. The germline gives CDR1 DFQATT, CDR2 SNEGSKA (reference sequence). V dropped 4 bases and J dropped 0; count of bases not matched to a gene: 6. The CDR3 totals 16 residues. CDR3 nucleotide sequence: TGCAGTGCTACTTGGACTAGCGGGTATAGCACAGATACGCAGTATTTT. Protein product: CSATWTSGYSTDTQYF.

This chain links TRBV4-3 with TRBJ2-7; either TRBD1 or TRBD2 may fit D (5 bases each). The germline V gene encodes CDR1 LGHNA and CDR2 YSLEER. Deletions cut 4 bases from V and 0 bases from J, with 10 bases between. The CDR3 has 14 residues. The CDR3 sequence is CASSRDESSYEQYF. The CDR3 DNA reads as TGCGCCAGCAGCCGGGACGAAAGCTCCTACGAGCAGTACTTC.

The chain carries TRBV29-1 and TRBJ2-3, with D possibly matching TRBD2 (5 bases). This CDR3 comprises 11 residues. Germline V gene lookup returns CDR1 SQVTM and CDR2 ANQGSEA. V gave up 4 bases and J gave up 10 bases, with 12 bases separating them. CDR3 coding DNA: TGCAGCGTTGCGGCTAGCACGGCGCAGTATTTT. Protein: CSVAASTAQYF.